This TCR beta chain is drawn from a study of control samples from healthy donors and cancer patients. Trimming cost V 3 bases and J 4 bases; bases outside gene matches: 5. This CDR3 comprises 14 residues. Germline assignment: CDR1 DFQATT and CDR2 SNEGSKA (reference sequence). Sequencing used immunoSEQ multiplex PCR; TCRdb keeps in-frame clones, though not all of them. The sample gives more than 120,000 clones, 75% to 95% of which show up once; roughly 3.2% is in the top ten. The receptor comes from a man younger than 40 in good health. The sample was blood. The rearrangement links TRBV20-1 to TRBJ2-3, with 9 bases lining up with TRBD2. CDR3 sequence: CSASLAGVSDTQYF. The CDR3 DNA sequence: TGCAGTGCTAGTTTAGCGGGGGTCTCAGATACGCAGTATTTT.